The 28 T cell receptor beta chains given below trace back to one sample, sequenced in a study of technical replicates of blood from several donors. Data came from immunoSEQ multiplex PCR; TCRdb stores just in-frame clones and leaves some out. The table has about 59,000 clones, about 90% seen once. What was sequenced was PBMCs. All receptors come from a human donor in good health. Some clones in this sample may be carry-over from other donors' samples.

This chain uses TRBV7-8 with TRBJ2-1, with TRBD1 matching 10 bases. The length of the CDR3 is 16 residues. With 0 bases clipped from V and 7 bases from J, the junction kept 6 bases outside the gene matches. CDR1 is SGHVS and CDR2 is FQNEAQ in the germline V gene. The CDR3 DNA follows: TGTGCCAGCAGCTTAGCGGGACAGGGGTTTTGGAATGAGCAGTTCTTC. It translates to CASSLAGQGFWNEQFF.

This chain joins TRBV4-1 and TRBJ2-2, with 9 bases aligning to TRBD2. The V gene end was trimmed by 4 bases and the J gene end by 5 bases; junction bases not matched to a gene: 11. CDR3 length equals 17 residues. The V gene's germline CDR1 is MGHRA and CDR2 YSYEKL. The CDR3 nucleotides read TGCGCCAGCAGCCCTGCGGGGCGGGGGGGCTCTACCGGGGAGCTGTTTTTT. Protein sequence: CASSPAGRGGSTGELFF.

The rearrangement uses TRBV5-8 and TRBJ1-2, with D possibly being TRBD1 (5 bases). Germline V gives CDR1 SGHTS, CDR2 YDEGEE. The CDR3 covers 13 residues. Trimming shortened V by 7 bases and J by 4 bases, and 14 bases separated the two germline ends. The CDR3: CASSRREVYGYTF. The CDR3 nucleotides are TGTGCCAGCTCCCGCAGGGAGGTCTATGGCTACACCTTC.

The rearrangement links TRBV7-8 to TRBJ1-3; D is undetermined. Deletions cut 2 bases from V and 2 bases from J, with 19 bases between. Germline lookup yields CDR1 SGHVS and CDR2 FQNEAQ. This CDR3 is 18 amino acids long. In DNA form, the CDR3 reads TGTGCCAGCAGCTTACCCGTTGGACGGACTAAACCTGGAAACACCATATATTTT. Encoded protein: CASSLPVGRTKPGNTIYF.

The chain has TRBV4-1 and TRBJ2-2, with TRBD1 as a possible D gene (5 bases). The CDR3 sequence is 16 residues long. Germline V lookup: CDR1 MGHRA, CDR2 YSYEKL. Trimming pared 0 bases from V and 2 bases from J, leaving 10 bases between. The CDR3 DNA reads TGCGCCAGCAGCCAAGATAACAGGATAAACACCGGGGAGCTGTTTTTT. Its protein product is CASSQDNRINTGELFF.

The sample holds many counts of this clone. The chain recombines TRBV7-2 with TRBJ2-3; D may be TRBD2 (8 bases). V was clipped by 4 bases and J by 4 bases, with 21 bases between them. CDR3 length: 17 amino acids. CDR1 SGHTA and CDR2 FQGNSA come from the germline V gene. The CDR3 region has the DNA TGTGCCAGCAGCTCTTCCTCGGGAGGGGGCGACGCAGATACGCAGTATTTT. Residues: CASSSSSGGGDADTQYF. The variable domain in full, with the rest retrieved from reference TRBV7-2 and TRBJ2-3, is GAGVSQSPSNKVTEKGKDVELRCDPISGHTALYWYRQSLGQGLEFLIYFQGNSAPDKSGLPSDRFSAERTGGSVSTLTIQRTQQEDSAVYLCASSSSSGGGDADTQYFGPGTRLTVL.

V usage is TRBV4-1 and J usage is TRBJ2-7; D is possibly TRBD2 (7 bases). From germline, CDR1 is MGHRA and CDR2 YSYEKL. Trimming stripped 1 base from V and 6 bases from J, with 13 bases between. The length of the CDR3 is 14 residues. This CDR3 is CASSQVPGGGEQYF. CDR3 bases: TGCGCCAGCAGCCAAGTCCCGGGGGGCGGCGAGCAGTACTTC.

The chain couples TRBV7-6 to TRBJ1-6, with 7 bases lining up with TRBD1. The germline gives CDR1 SGHVS, CDR2 FNYEAQ. The CDR3 is 14 amino acids. V shed 4 bases, J shed 7 bases, and the junction held 4 bases outside the gene matches. CDR3 DNA: TGTGCCAGCAGCTGGGACAGCGTCAATTCACCCCTCCACTTT. This sequence encodes CASSWDSVNSPLHF.

V gene TRBV4-3 combines with J gene TRBJ2-2; 9 nucleotides line up with TRBD1. From germline, CDR1 is LGHNA and CDR2 YSLEER. This CDR3 spans 14 amino acids. The V gene end was trimmed by 4 bases and the J gene end by 5 bases; junction bases not matched to a gene: 2. CDR3 coding DNA: TGCGCCAGCAGCCGAGACAGGGGGACCGGGGAGCTGTTTTTT. Protein sequence: CASSRDRGTGELFF.

The J gene is TRBJ1-2, the V gene TRBV5-5; TRBD1 aligns across 11 bases. J gave up 5 bases and V 4 bases, and 16 bases lay outside the gene matches. The CDR3 has 18 amino acids. In germline, CDR1 is SGHKS, CDR2 YYEKEE (reference sequence). CDR3 coding DNA: TGTGCCAGCAGCCTAGATCCGGGACAGGGGGTATCTACGTATGGCTACACCTTC. This codes for CASSLDPGQGVSTYGYTF. The whole variable domain, remainder taken from reference TRBV5-5 and TRBJ1-2, is DAGVTQSPTHLIKTRGQQVTLRCSPISGHKSVSWYQQVLGQGPQFIFQYYEKEERGRGNFPDRFSARQFPNYSSELNVNALLLGDSALYLCASSLDPGQGVSTYGYTFGSGTRLTVV.

This chain joins TRBV7-6 and TRBJ1-4, with 7 bases matching TRBD1. Germline V gives CDR1 SGHVS, CDR2 FNYEAQ. The CDR3 sequence is 16 residues long. V lost 2 bases, J lost 8 bases, and 11 bases stayed unmatched. CDR3 sequence: CASSLYPYRQGEKLFF. DNA of the CDR3: TGTGCCAGCAGCTTATACCCTTACCGACAGGGAGAAAAACTGTTTTTT.

The chain has TRBV6-1 and TRBJ1-1; 12 bases line up with TRBD1. The CDR3 length is 18 residues. The J segment lost 5 bases and the V segment lost 3 bases, leaving 13 bases of the junction unmatched. Germline V gene lookup returns CDR1 MNHNS and CDR2 SASEGT. Here the CDR3 reads CASSDIYGTGGYGTEAFF. CDR3 in DNA: TGTGCCAGCAGTGATATTTATGGGACAGGGGGCTATGGGACTGAAGCTTTCTTT.

About this clone: The sample has other DNA sequences that encode this CDR3 too. The chain employs TRBV4-2 and TRBJ2-3; no definite D call. Between the trimmed V and J ends, which lost 0 bases and 6 bases, there was a span of 10 bases. Looked up from germline, CDR1 is LGHNA and CDR2 is YNFKEQ. This CDR3 comprises 14 residues. In nucleotides, the CDR3 is TGTGCCAGCAGCCAAGAACTCGCGCCCGATACGCAGTATTTT. It is translated as CASSQELAPDTQYF.

This clone showed up many times. The chain links TRBV4-3 to TRBJ2-6, with 8 bases aligning to TRBD1. This CDR3 region has 17 residues. Per the germline V gene, CDR1 is LGHNA and CDR2 is YSLEER. J gave up 0 bases and V 2 bases, and 3 bases lay outside the gene matches. The CDR3 nucleotides read TGCGCCAGCAGCCAACAGGGGGCCAACTCTGGGGCCAACGTCCTGACTTTC. This encodes CASSQQGANSGANVLTF.

This chain connects TRBV9 to TRBJ1-2, with D uncertain. Trimming shortened V by 4 bases and J by 7 bases, and 20 bases separated the two germline ends. In germline, CDR1 is SGDLS, CDR2 YYNGEE. The CDR3 covers 15 residues. CDR3 protein: CASSPGLSFGGGYTF. The CDR3 coding sequence is TGTGCCAGCAGCCCAGGACTCTCCTTCGGTGGTGGCTACACCTTC.

The V gene is TRBV9, the J gene TRBJ2-1, with a possible D match to TRBD2 (5 bases). The V gene's germline CDR1 is SGDLS and CDR2 YYNGEE. The CDR3 covers 15 residues. The germline V and J ends were trimmed by 0 bases and 6 bases, with 13 bases remaining between them. In nucleotides, the CDR3 is TGTGCCAGCAGCGTAGCGAATAGCGCCAGCAATGAGCAGTTCTTC. Encoded protein: CASSVANSASNEQFF. Using reference TRBV9 and TRBJ2-1 for the parts outside the CDR3, the full variable domain is DSGVTQTPKHLITATGQRVTLRCSPRSGDLSVYWYQQSLDQGLQFLIQYYNGEERAKGNILERFSAQQFPDLHSELNLSSLELGDSALYFCASSVANSASNEQFFGPGTRLTVL.

V and J are TRBV6-1 and TRBJ1-1; D might be TRBD1 (5 bases). Deletions cut 4 bases from V and 11 bases from J, with 11 bases between. Germline loops: CDR1 MNHNS, CDR2 SASEGT. The CDR3 length is 11 residues. This CDR3 reads CASSVWGVAFF. The CDR3 coding sequence is TGTGCCAGCAGTGTCTGGGGGGTTGCTTTCTTT.

The chain is built from TRBV4-3 and TRBJ1-2; no reliable D call. The CDR3 consists of 14 residues. The germline gives CDR1 LGHNA, CDR2 YSLEER. Trimming took 4 bases from V and 4 from J, leaving 13 bases between them. CDR3 sequence (DNA): TGCGCCAGCAGCCCCTTGGGGAGGGCCTATGGCTACACCTTC. It is translated as CASSPLGRAYGYTF.

The CDR3 loop is CASSPSGRGTGELFF. The DNA for the CDR3 is TGTGCCAGCAGCCCTAGCGGGAGGGGCACCGGGGAGCTGTTTTTT. The rearrangement links TRBV7-7 to TRBJ2-2; 12 positions agree with TRBD2. V was clipped by 5 bases and J by 4 bases; unmatched bases: 2. The CDR3 has 15 amino acids. From germline, CDR1 is SSHAT and CDR2 FNYEAQ (reference sequence).

The chain carries TRBV2 and TRBJ1-2, with TRBD1 identical over 7 bases. CDR1 SNHLY and CDR2 FYNNEI come from the germline V gene. V shed 6 bases and J 6 bases; nucleotides not matched to a gene: 16. The CDR3 consists of 16 residues. CDR3 bases: TGTGCCAGCAGCACCCCTGTTGACAGGGACTCGGATGGCTACACCTTC. It is translated as CASSTPVDRDSDGYTF.

The chain uses TRBV5-4 and TRBJ1-3, with D uncertain. Germline CDR1 and CDR2: SGHNT and YYREEE (reference sequence). The V gene lost 1 base and the J gene lost 4 bases, with 15 bases spanning the gap. This CDR3 region has 16 residues. CDR3 DNA: TGTGCCAGCAGCTTGCCTGTAGGGTCGGGGGGAAACACCATATATTTT. It codes for CASSLPVGSGGNTIYF.

V gene TRBV7-8 combines with J gene TRBJ2-2; D is perhaps TRBD2 (5 bases). This CDR3 is 16 amino acids long. The V gene lost 6 bases and the J gene lost 4 bases, with 18 bases spanning the gap. The germline V gene has CDR1 SGHVS and CDR2 FQNEAQ. Here the CDR3 DNA reads TGTGCCAGCAGTCTTAGCGTGAGTTATACCACCGGGGAGCTGTTTTTT. It specifies CASSLSVSYTTGELFF.

V gene TRBV2 combines with J gene TRBJ2-7; the match to TRBD1 covers 9 bases. The CDR3 totals 15 residues. The germline V gene has CDR1 SNHLY and CDR2 FYNNEI. Losses at the gene ends were 1 base for V and 7 bases for J; bases not matched to a gene: 8. The CDR3 DNA reads TGTGCCAGCAGTGAAGTAGACAGGGGGGGAGATGAGCAGTACTTC. Translating gives CASSEVDRGGDEQYF.

This chain connects TRBV2 to TRBJ1-4; TRBD1 matches at 8 bases. The CDR3 length is 12 residues. J was trimmed by 8 bases and V by 8 bases; bases with no gene match: 4. CDR1 and CDR2 (germline): SNHLY, FYNNEI. Here the CDR3 reads CASGQGGEKLFF. In DNA, the CDR3 is TGTGCCAGCGGACAGGGAGGGGAAAAACTGTTTTTT.

The chain combines TRBV6-4 with TRBJ1-4; D possibly corresponds to TRBD1 (6 bases). The CDR3 loop spans 12 amino acids. Germline V gives CDR1 MRHNA, CDR2 SNTAGT. Between the trimmed V and J ends, which lost 6 bases and 6 bases, there was a span of 8 bases. The CDR3 is CASRPGDEKLFF. In DNA form, the CDR3 reads TGTGCCAGCAGGCCAGGGGATGAAAAACTGTTTTTT.

The chain joins TRBV12-5 to TRBJ2-1, with D possibly TRBD1 on 6 matching bases. Per germline, CDR1 LGHNT and CDR2 FRNRAP. The CDR3 contains 16 residues. V lost 5 bases and J lost 5, with 19 bases in between. The CDR3 loop reads CASGPPTGQGNNEQFF. CDR3 nucleotides: TGTGCTAGTGGTCCCCCAACAGGGCAAGGCAACAATGAGCAGTTCTTC.

The rearrangement joins TRBV7-3 to TRBJ2-7; 7 bases are a match to TRBD2. Germline V lookup: CDR1 SGHTA, CDR2 FQGTGA. Losses at the gene ends were 4 bases for V and 6 bases for J; bases not matched to a gene: 9. The CDR3 consists of 14 residues. The CDR3 spells CASSSGISGGEQYF. CDR3 coding DNA: TGTGCCAGCAGCTCCGGGATCTCGGGGGGCGAGCAGTACTTC.

In DNA form, the CDR3 reads TGCAGTGCTAGAGTAGCGCTGGGGGCTTTCTTT. Its translation is CSARVALGAFF. The genes are TRBV20-1 and TRBJ1-1, with unresolved D. CDR3 length: 11 amino acids. The ends were cut back, 1 base at V and 11 bases at J, with 11 bases in the middle. Germline V lookup: CDR1 DFQATT, CDR2 SNEGSKA (reference sequence).